Below, 27 T cell receptor beta chains from the same sample are listed, as sequenced in a study of Graves' ophthalmopathy and Graves' hyperthyroidism. Amplifying from RNA transcripts, the study obtained TCR beta CDR3 regions. A first-round RT-PCR used HTBI primers, followed by a second-round multiplex PCR. TCRdb recomputed calls from the multiplex PCR reads with MiXCR, one row per CDR3 protein. The sample yields approximately 1.2 million distinct CDR3 sequences, about 36% seen once. Sequencing was done on a sample of peripheral blood or thyroid tissue (not recorded which). The receptors come from an adult man with Graves' hyperthyroidism.

In this sample, this clonotype turned up a few times. CDR3 protein: CASSPTGGVEKLFF. CDR3 sequence (DNA): TGTGCCAGCAGCCCTACAGGGGGGGTTGAAAAACTGTTTTTT. This chain uses TRBV6-6 with TRBJ1-4; 8 bases map to TRBD1. Germline V gives CDR1 MNHNY, CDR2 SVGAGI (reference sequence). This CDR3 is built from 14 residues. The V and J ends lost 6 bases and 7 bases, in that order; junction bases with no gene match: 7.

This clonotype was found many times. The rearrangement links TRBV10-3 to TRBJ1-5; no firm D call. V lost 1 base, J lost 3 bases, and 13 bases lay in between. This CDR3 has 16 residues. Germline loops: CDR1 ENHRY, CDR2 SYGVKD. The CDR3 loop is CAISEFGNHPNQPQHF. The CDR3 bases are TGTGCCATCAGTGAGTTTGGCAACCACCCCAATCAGCCCCAGCATTTT.

This clonotype was observed many times. This chain links TRBV20-1 with TRBJ2-5; 11 nucleotides align to TRBD2. CDR1 is DFQATT and CDR2 is SNEGSKA in the germline V gene (reference sequence). After removal of 1 base from V and 4 bases from J, the junction contained 8 bases not matched to a gene. The CDR3 is made up of 16 amino acids. This chain's CDR3 is CSARGSGRVVGETQYF. CDR3 in DNA: TGCAGTGCTAGAGGTAGCGGGAGGGTCGTTGGAGAGACCCAGTACTTC.

The sample holds many counts of this clonotype. This chain joins TRBV19 and TRBJ1-2; the match to TRBD1 covers 7 bases. The trim removed 10 bases at V and 3 bases at J, leaving 11 bases unmatched. This CDR3 has 14 residues. Germline CDR1 is LNHDA and CDR2 is SQIVND (reference sequence). The CDR3 DNA sequence: TGTGCCACCAAAATCCGGGACAGAGACTATGGCTACACCTTC. It codes for CATKIRDRDYGYTF.

This clonotype was found many times. The chain links TRBV29-1 to TRBJ2-7; 8 bases are shared with TRBD1. CDR3 size: 14 residues. The V segment lost 3 bases and the J segment 4 bases; nucleotides outside the gene matches: 8. Germline loops: CDR1 SQVTM, CDR2 ANQGSEA. The CDR3 sequence is CSVDRQGLGYEQYF. CDR3 in DNA: TGCAGCGTTGATCGACAGGGGTTGGGGTACGAGCAGTACTTC.

This clonotype has ten or more counts. An end of the junction differs from the germline gene, which may be a read error. This chain uses TRBV2 with TRBJ1-2; 10 bases align to TRBD1. This CDR3 has 14 residues. Germline V lookup: CDR1 SNHLY, CDR2 FYNNEI. The CDR3 spells CASSGTGANYGYTF. CDR3 DNA: TGCGCCAGCAGCGGGACAGGGGCTAACTATGGCTACACCTTC.

This clonotype appeared many times. The genes are TRBV29-1 and TRBJ2-7; D is ambiguous. The germline V gene encodes CDR1 SQVTM and CDR2 ANQGSEA. There are 12 residues in the CDR3. V gave up 7 bases and J gave up 3 bases, with 13 bases separating them. The CDR3 reads CSAGLPNYEQYF. CDR3 coding DNA: TGCAGCGCCGGATTGCCTAACTACGAGCAGTACTTC.

This clonotype was counted ten times or more. The chain employs TRBV15 and TRBJ1-3; D is ambiguous. The CDR3 sequence is 15 residues long. V was pared by 4 bases and J by 0 bases, with 10 bases between. Germline V gene data show CDR1 as LNHNV and CDR2 as YYDKDF (reference sequence). The CDR3 here is CATSMKASSGNTIYF. DNA of the CDR3: TGTGCCACCAGCATGAAAGCGAGCTCTGGAAACACCATATATTTT.

The chain uses TRBV10-3 and TRBJ2-5; D is perhaps TRBD2 (6 bases). This CDR3 is built from 14 residues. V shed 8 bases and J shed 4 bases, with 17 bases lying between them. Germline V gene sequence: CDR1 ENHRY, CDR2 SYGVKD. CDR3 protein: CAIAGTEAGETQYF. Here the CDR3 DNA reads TGTGCCATCGCGGGAACCGAAGCCGGAGAGACCCAGTACTTC.

This clonotype was counted a single time. This chain links TRBV9 with TRBJ1-5; 8 bases are a match to TRBD1. Germline V lookup: CDR1 SGDLS, CDR2 YYNGEE. This CDR3 has 16 residues. Trimming cost V 4 bases and J 3 bases; bases outside gene matches: 9. This chain's CDR3 is CASSPVGQGNNQPQHF. CDR3 DNA sequence: TGTGCCAGCAGCCCAGTCGGACAGGGAAACAATCAGCCCCAGCATTTT.

This clonotype occurred a few times. This chain links TRBV19 with TRBJ2-3; 12 bases match TRBD1. This CDR3 is built from 14 residues. Germline V gene lookup returns CDR1 LNHDA and CDR2 SQIVND (reference sequence). V shed 9 bases and J 5 bases; nucleotides not matched to a gene: 6. CDR3 in DNA: TGTGCCAGCGGGACAGGGGGCGGCGAAGATACGCAGTATTTT. This sequence encodes CASGTGGGEDTQYF.

The chain joins TRBV3-1 to TRBJ2-7, with no clear D. The CDR3 contains 12 residues. Germline V lookup: CDR1 LGHDT, CDR2 YNNKEL (reference sequence). Trimming pared 0 bases from V and 12 bases from J, leaving 12 bases between. The CDR3 DNA is TGTGCCAGCAGCCAAGAATCCCAGGTCGTGTACTTC. Translating gives CASSQESQVVYF.

The CDR3 region has the DNA TGCAGCGTTGATTGGGTTGACTATGGCTACACCTTC. It yields the protein CSVDWVDYGYTF. The chain links TRBV29-1 to TRBJ1-2, with unresolved D. Looked up from germline, CDR1 is SQVTM and CDR2 is ANQGSEA. This CDR3 is built from 12 residues. V was cut by 3 bases and J by 3 bases, with 8 bases left in between.

The rearrangement joins TRBV20-1 to TRBJ1-1; TRBD1 matches 8 bases. J gave up 0 bases and V 0 bases, and 9 bases lay outside the gene matches. The CDR3 covers 17 residues. Germline V gene data show CDR1 as DFQATT and CDR2 as SNEGSKA (reference sequence). As DNA, the CDR3 is TGCAGTGCTAGAGACCCGGACAGGGAAGGGATGAACACTGAAGCTTTCTTT. Protein: CSARDPDREGMNTEAFF.

V is TRBV27 and J is TRBJ2-7; D is unresolved. Germline V lookup: CDR1 MNHEY, CDR2 SMNVEV (reference sequence). This CDR3 contains 13 residues. V lost 6 bases and J lost 6, with 15 bases in between. CDR3 nucleotides: TGTGCCAGCAGCCCTATGCCGGGCGGCGAGCAGTACTTC. This sequence encodes CASSPMPGGEQYF.

This clonotype was counted a few times. The chain is built from TRBV5-5 and TRBJ2-5, with D maybe TRBD2 (6 bases). The germline V and J ends were trimmed by 4 bases and 5 bases, with 12 bases remaining between them. The CDR3 is made up of 13 amino acids. Germline V gene lookup returns CDR1 SGHKS and CDR2 YYEKEE (reference sequence). The CDR3 spells CASSQRGKETQYF. The CDR3 bases are TGTGCCAGCAGCCAACGCGGGAAGGAGACCCAGTACTTC.

This chain connects TRBV19 to TRBJ2-7; either TRBD1 or TRBD2 may fit D (5 bases each). Germline V gene lookup returns CDR1 LNHDA and CDR2 SQIVND (reference sequence). Trimming cost V 0 bases and J 0 bases, with 12 bases left between them. The CDR3 consists of 16 residues. The CDR3 loop reads CASSIDPVGGSYEQYF. The CDR3 coding sequence is TGTGCCAGTAGTATAGACCCCGTTGGGGGCTCCTACGAGCAGTACTTC.

The table lists this clonotype with many counts. V and J are TRBV6-5 and TRBJ1-2; D ambiguous. Germline V lookup: CDR1 MNHEY, CDR2 SVGAGI. CDR3 length: 12 amino acids. Trimming stripped 5 bases from V and 1 base from J, with 5 bases between. In DNA form, the CDR3 reads TGTGCCAGCAGTCCACTTAACTATGGCTACACCTTC. It is translated as CASSPLNYGYTF.

As to this clonotype: A read error may be the cause here, since a much bigger clone is one base away. This chain joins TRBV11-2 and TRBJ2-5; D is possibly TRBD1 or TRBD2 (5 bases each). The CDR3 is 14 amino acids. Germline loops: CDR1 SGHAT, CDR2 FQNNGV. CDR3 DNA sequence: TGTGCCAGCAGATCTACAGGAGGAGAAGAGACCCAGTGCTTC. This gives the protein CASRSTGGEETQCF.

The chain joins TRBV6-5 to TRBJ2-7, with 13 bases that match TRBD2. The CDR3 runs to 16 residues. Germline trimming cut 2 bases from V and 2 bases from J; bases unmatched to any gene: 3. Germline CDR1 MNHEY, CDR2 SVGAGI. CDR3 DNA sequence: TGTGCCAGCAGTTACCCCGGACTAGCGGGAGCCTACGAGCAGTACTTC. It translates to CASSYPGLAGAYEQYF.

Points on this clonotype: It is unclear where the CDR3 begins or ends on the DNA, so no DNA is shown, and the CDR3 is as TCRdb lists it. The chain uses TRBV10-3 and TRBJ1-4; the D call of TRBD1 is as the table states it, not checked on the DNA. CDR1 ENHRY and CDR2 SYGVKD come from the germline V gene. The CDR3 region is 13 residues in length, termini included. The CDR3 here is CAIGTTVGKNCFF.

This clonotype was recorded at least ten times. The chain joins TRBV12-3 or TRBV12-4 to TRBJ1-3, with 10 bases lining up with TRBD1. This CDR3 spans 16 amino acids. The V segment lost 5 bases and the J segment 3 bases; nucleotides outside the gene matches: 7. The CDR3 DNA reads TGTGCCAGCAGTACTTCCGGGACAGGGGTTGGAAACACCATATATTTT. Translation: CASSTSGTGVGNTIYF.

In its sample, this clonotype was seen many times. This sequence joins TRBV9 and TRBJ1-2; 7 bases align to TRBD1. In germline, CDR1 is SGDLS, CDR2 YYNGEE. This CDR3 comprises 17 residues. V dropped 4 bases and J dropped 1; count of bases not matched to a gene: 13. CDR3 sequence reads: CASSPRTGERLNYGYTF. Here the CDR3 DNA reads TGTGCCAGCAGCCCAAGGACAGGCGAGAGGCTTAACTATGGCTACACCTTC.

In its sample, this clonotype was seen many times. The chain employs TRBV15 and TRBJ2-5; 7 bases are a match to TRBD1. V gave up 3 bases and J gave up 3 bases; unmatched junction bases: 4. CDR3 length equals 14 residues. CDR1 and CDR2 from the germline V gene are LNHNV and YYDKDF (reference sequence). This CDR3 reads CATSSWDSEETQYF. CDR3 bases: TGTGCCACCAGCAGCTGGGACAGTGAAGAGACCCAGTACTTC. Full variable domain (remainder filled in from reference TRBV15 and TRBJ2-5): DAMVIQNPRYQVTQFGKPVTLSCSQTLNHNVMYWYQQKSSQAPKLLFHYYDKDFNNEADTPDNFQSRRPNTSFCFLDIRSPGLGDTAMYLCATSSWDSEETQYFGPGTRLLVL.

There are many counts of this clonotype. CDR3 amino acids: CSVHSGIALGYTF. For the CDR3, the DNA is TGCAGCGTCCATTCAGGGATCGCTCTTGGCTACACCTTC. The V gene is TRBV29-1, the J gene TRBJ1-2; a possible D gene is TRBD1 (5 bases). Germline V gives CDR1 SQVTM, CDR2 ANQGSEA. V was clipped by 6 bases and J by 7 bases, with 18 bases between them. This CDR3 contains 13 residues.

This clonotype appeared a few times. A much bigger clone sits one base away, suggesting this may be a read error. The J gene is TRBJ1-5, the V gene TRBV24-1; D gene ambiguous. The germline gives CDR1 KGHDR, CDR2 SFDVKD. The CDR3 is 12 amino acids. The CDR3 DNA is TGTACCACCCCAAACTTAAATCAGCCCCAGCATTTT. Amino acids: CTTPNLNQPQHF.

The chain couples TRBV7-2 to TRBJ2-2; TRBD1 might be the D (5 bases). Germline CDR1 and CDR2: SGHTA and FQGNSA. This CDR3 has 14 residues. V lost 5 bases, J lost 3 bases, and 10 bases lay in between. CDR3 amino acids: CASSNGADTGELFF. For the CDR3, the DNA is TGTGCCAGCAGCAATGGGGCCGACACCGGGGAGCTGTTTTTT.